This record covers a single T cell receptor beta chain. Its target is unknown. As defined, naive CD8 cells were CD45RO-negative and positively selected for CCR7, with terminally differentiated effector memory CD45RA+ cells excluded. This sample is part of a study of shared clonotypes between healthy human individuals. Study results and limitations: In the sorted subsets, rarefaction showed sequencing was incomplete despite large depth.

V shed 0 bases and J shed 8 bases, with 16 bases lying between them. This CDR3 spans 16 amino acids. CDR1 and CDR2 (germline): LGHNA, YSLEER. Assay runs were performed at deep level. In the original workflow: Filtering differed since immunoSEQ provided only junctions, with no quality scores. Assay used: immunoSEQ multiplex PCR; TCRdb lists only in-frame clones, some missing. Clone size and V and J calls were adopted from that table, with D and trimming inferred from the DNA. The repertoire holds 2 million to 2.5 million clones, more than 85% seen once, with under 2% in the top ten. The sequence was collected from a man between 18 and 29 years old in good health. Some clones in this sample may be carry-over from other donors' samples. The chain carries TRBV4-3 and TRBJ1-4, with a weak D call TRBD1 (5 bases). The sample taken for sequencing was naive CD8+ T cells from PBMCs. CDR3 nucleotide sequence: TGCGCCAGCAGCCAAGAGATTCCCCAGGGAAACGAAAAACTGTTTTTT. It translates to CASSQEIPQGNEKLFF.